This is a list of T cell receptor beta chains from one sample in a study of Tregs in tolerant kidney transplant recipients. TCRdb keeps only in-frame clones here, not all; method: immunoSEQ multiplex PCR. The sample lists 85,000 to 95,000 clones; approximately 94% were seen once. Sequenced input: CD8+ T cells from blood. Receptors were obtained from a human donor in good health. CDR3s leave out the opening cysteine and the closing phenylalanine or tryptophan. Expanded clones get a size class; other rows say once, few or many, or leave the size out.

J gene | clone size | V gene | CDR3 protein
TRBJ2-1 | . | TRBV18 | ASSRGWSGIDNEQF
TRBJ2-4 | . | TRBV2 | ISRGENIQY
TRBJ2-7 | . | TRBV2 | ASSEVRYEQY
TRBJ1-3 | . | TRBV7-8 | ASSLEGQSGNTIY
TRBJ1-1 | many | TRBV27 | ASSAGGLTEAF
TRBJ2-3 | few | TRBV7-3 | ASSQRPPGDTQY
TRBJ2-1 | . | TRBV9 | ASSVVQGGSYNEQF
TRBJ2-7 | . | TRBV11-2 | ASSLDPYEQY
TRBJ1-5 | few | TRBV27 | ASRGTGALGPQH
TRBJ2-7 | once | TRBV5-4 | ASSSPGYNEQY
TRBJ2-7 | . | TRBV27 | ASGPWAGGIYEQY
TRBJ2-6 | . | TRBV9 | ASSVAAATASGANVLT
TRBJ1-2 | . | TRBV5-6 | ASSRGTGHGGGYT
TRBJ2-1 | . | TRBV7-9 | ASSLGRGIPNEQF
TRBJ1-1 | . | TRBV19 | ASRKAQGNTEAF
TRBJ1-4 | . | TRBV6-1 | ASSDGTGGEKLF
TRBJ1-2 | . | TRBV6-6 | ASSPWTANYGYT
TRBJ1-5 | . | TRBV4-1 | ASSRVGGNQPQH
TRBJ1-1 | . | TRBV7-9 | ASSSEQGNTEAF
TRBJ1-1 | few | TRBV11-2 | ASSLDREGGMNTEAF
TRBJ2-7 | once | TRBV27 | ASSPWGTGDYEQY
TRBJ2-2 | . | TRBV7-6 | ASTLHDRGEEAGELF
TRBJ1-1 | . | TRBV21-1 | ASSKGVPGQGKVNTEAF
TRBJ1-5 | . | TRBV2 | ASSEGQGDQPQH
TRBJ2-7 | . | TRBV9 | ASSVGTGGPYEQY
TRBJ1-5 | . | TRBV7-9 | ASSLEQGARGNQPQH
TRBJ2-7 | . | TRBV27 | ASSPSLRANYIRAYEQY
TRBJ2-7 | once | TRBV9 | ASSTTFNGYEQY
TRBJ1-1 | . | TRBV11-2 | ASSLGSNTEAF
TRBJ2-1 | . | TRBV5-1 | ASSPGTEYNEQF
TRBJ1-2 | . | TRBV27 | ASSGGQDNYGYT
TRBJ1-5 | . | TRBV5-5 | ASSPGTGQISNQPQH
TRBJ2-1 | . | TRBV6-5 | ASSYGLAGVEEQF
TRBJ1-1 | . | TRBV19 | ASSTSHTGNTEAF
TRBJ1-5 | . | TRBV4-1 | ASRSAAGGNQPQH
TRBJ2-6 | many | TRBV7-6 | ASSAIFSGANVLT
TRBJ2-7 | . | TRBV21-1 | ASSKGTSGKYEQY
TRBJ2-1 | . | TRBV5-5 | ASSLWPPDSSSYNEQF
TRBJ2-7 | . | TRBV4-2 | ASSHPPGQGTYEQY
TRBJ2-3 | . | TRBV29-1 | SIEEGTDTQY
TRBJ1-5 | . | TRBV5-3 | ARSLVPLNQPQH